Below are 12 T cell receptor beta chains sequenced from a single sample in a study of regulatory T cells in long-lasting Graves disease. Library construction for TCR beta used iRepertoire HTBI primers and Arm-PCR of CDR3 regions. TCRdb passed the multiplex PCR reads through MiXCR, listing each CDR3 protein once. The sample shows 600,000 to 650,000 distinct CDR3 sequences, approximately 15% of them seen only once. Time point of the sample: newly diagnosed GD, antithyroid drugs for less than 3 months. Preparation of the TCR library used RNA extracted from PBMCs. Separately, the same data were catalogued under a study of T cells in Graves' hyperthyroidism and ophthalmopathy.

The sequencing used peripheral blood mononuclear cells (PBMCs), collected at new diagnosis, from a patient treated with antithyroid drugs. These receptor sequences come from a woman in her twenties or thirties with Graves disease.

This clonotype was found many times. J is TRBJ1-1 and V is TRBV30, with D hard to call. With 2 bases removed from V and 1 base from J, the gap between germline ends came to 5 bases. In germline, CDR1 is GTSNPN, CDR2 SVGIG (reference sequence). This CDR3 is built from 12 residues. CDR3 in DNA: TGTGCCTGGAGTTTGGGGAACACTGAAGCTTTCTTT. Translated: CAWSLGNTEAFF.

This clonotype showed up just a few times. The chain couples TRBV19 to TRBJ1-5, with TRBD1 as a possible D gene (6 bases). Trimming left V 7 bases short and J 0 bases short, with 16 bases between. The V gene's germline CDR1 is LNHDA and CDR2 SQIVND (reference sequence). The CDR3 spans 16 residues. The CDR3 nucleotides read TGTGCCAGTAAGGGTTTAGGGGGTTATAGCAATCAGCCCCAGCATTTT. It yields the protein CASKGLGGYSNQPQHF. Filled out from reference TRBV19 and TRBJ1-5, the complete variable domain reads DGGITQSPKYLFRKEGQNVTLSCEQNLNHDAMYWYRQDPGQGLRLIYYSQIVNDFQKGDIAEGYSVSREKKESFPLTVTSAQKNPTAFYLCASKGLGGYSNQPQHFGDGTRLSIL.

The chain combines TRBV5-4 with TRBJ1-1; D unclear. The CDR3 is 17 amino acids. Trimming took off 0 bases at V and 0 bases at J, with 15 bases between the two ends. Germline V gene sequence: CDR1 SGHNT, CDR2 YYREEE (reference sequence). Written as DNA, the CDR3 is TGTGCCAGCAGCTTGGGCGTCGGCAGATCCATGAACACTGAAGCTTTCTTT. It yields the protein CASSLGVGRSMNTEAFF.

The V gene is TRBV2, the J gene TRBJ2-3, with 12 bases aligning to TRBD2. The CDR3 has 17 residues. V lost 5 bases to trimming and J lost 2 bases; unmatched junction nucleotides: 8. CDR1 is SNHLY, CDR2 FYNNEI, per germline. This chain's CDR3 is CASSLEGTSGFTDTQYF. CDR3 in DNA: TGTGCCAGCAGTTTAGAGGGGACTAGCGGGTTCACAGATACGCAGTATTTT.

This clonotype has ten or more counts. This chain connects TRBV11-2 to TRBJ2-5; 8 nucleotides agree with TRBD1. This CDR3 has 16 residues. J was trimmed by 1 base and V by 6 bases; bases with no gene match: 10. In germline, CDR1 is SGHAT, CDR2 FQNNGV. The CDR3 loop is CASRRKTGVGQETQYF. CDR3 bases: TGTGCCAGCAGACGAAAGACAGGGGTGGGCCAAGAGACCCAGTACTTC.

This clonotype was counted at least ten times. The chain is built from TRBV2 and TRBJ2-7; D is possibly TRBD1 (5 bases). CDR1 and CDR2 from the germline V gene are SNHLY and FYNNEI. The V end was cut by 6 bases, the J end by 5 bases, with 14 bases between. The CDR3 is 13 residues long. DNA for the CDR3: TGTGCCAGCAGACGTCAGGGCGTTAACGAGCAGTACTTC. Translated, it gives CASRRQGVNEQYF. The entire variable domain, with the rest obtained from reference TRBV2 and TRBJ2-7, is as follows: EPEVTQTPSHQVTQMGQEVILRCVPISNHLYFYWYRQILGQKVEFLVSFYNNEISEKSEIFDDQFSVERPDGSNFTLKIRSTKLEDSAMYFCASRRQGVNEQYFGPGTRLTVT.

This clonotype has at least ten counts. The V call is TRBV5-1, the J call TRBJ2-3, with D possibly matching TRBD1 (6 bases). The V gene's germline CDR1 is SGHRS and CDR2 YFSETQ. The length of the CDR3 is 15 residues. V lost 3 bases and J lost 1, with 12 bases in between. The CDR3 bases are TGCGCCAGCAGCTCCCAACAGGGAGGCACAGATACGCAGTATTTT. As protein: CASSSQQGGTDTQYF.

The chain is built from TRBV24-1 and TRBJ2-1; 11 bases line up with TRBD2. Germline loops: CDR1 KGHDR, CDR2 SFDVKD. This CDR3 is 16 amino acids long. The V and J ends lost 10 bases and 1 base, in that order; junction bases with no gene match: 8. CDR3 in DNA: TGTGCCACACAGGGGGGACTAGCGGTTTCCTACAATGAGCAGTTCTTC. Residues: CATQGGLAVSYNEQFF.

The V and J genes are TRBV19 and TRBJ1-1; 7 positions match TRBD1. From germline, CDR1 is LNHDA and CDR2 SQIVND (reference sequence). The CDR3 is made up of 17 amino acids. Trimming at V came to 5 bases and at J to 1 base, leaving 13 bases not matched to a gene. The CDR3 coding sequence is TGTGCCAGTAGTTCCCACTCCCCGACAGGGTCGAACACTGAAGCTTTCTTT. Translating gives CASSSHSPTGSNTEAFF.

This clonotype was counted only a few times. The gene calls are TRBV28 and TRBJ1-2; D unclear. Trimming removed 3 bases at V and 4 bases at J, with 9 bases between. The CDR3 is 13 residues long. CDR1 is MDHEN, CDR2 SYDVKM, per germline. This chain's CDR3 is CASSLGFSYGYTF. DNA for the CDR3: TGTGCCAGCAGTTTGGGGTTTTCCTATGGCTACACCTTC.

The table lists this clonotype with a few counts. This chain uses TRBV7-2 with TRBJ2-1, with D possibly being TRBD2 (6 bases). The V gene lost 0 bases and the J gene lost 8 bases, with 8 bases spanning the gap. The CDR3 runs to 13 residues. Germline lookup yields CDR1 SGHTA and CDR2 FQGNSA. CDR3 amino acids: CASSLAGGDEQFF. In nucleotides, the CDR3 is TGTGCCAGCAGCTTAGCGGGAGGTGATGAGCAGTTCTTC.

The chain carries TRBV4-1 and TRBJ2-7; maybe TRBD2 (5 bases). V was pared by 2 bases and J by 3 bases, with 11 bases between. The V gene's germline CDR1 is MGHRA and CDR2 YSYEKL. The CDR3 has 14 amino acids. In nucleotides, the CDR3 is TGCGCCAGCAGCCAACTATTCGCGGGCTACGAGCAGTACTTC. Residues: CASSQLFAGYEQYF.